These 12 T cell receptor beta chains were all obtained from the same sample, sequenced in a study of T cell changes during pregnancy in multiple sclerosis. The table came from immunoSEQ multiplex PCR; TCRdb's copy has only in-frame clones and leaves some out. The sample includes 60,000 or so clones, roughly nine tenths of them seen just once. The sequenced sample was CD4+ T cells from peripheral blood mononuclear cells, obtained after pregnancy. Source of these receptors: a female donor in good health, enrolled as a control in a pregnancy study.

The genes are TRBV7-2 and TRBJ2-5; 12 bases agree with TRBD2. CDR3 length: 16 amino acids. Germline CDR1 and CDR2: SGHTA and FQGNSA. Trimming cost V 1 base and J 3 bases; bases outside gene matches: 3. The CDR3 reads CASSLGASGGEETQYF. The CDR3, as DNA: TGTGCCAGCAGCTTAGGGGCTAGCGGGGGGGAAGAGACCCAGTACTTC. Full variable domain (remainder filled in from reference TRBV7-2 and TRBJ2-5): GAGVSQSPSNKVTEKGKDVELRCDPISGHTALYWYRQSLGQGLEFLIYFQGNSAPDKSGLPSDRFSAERTGGSVSTLTIQRTQQEDSAVYLCASSLGASGGEETQYFGPGTRLLVL.

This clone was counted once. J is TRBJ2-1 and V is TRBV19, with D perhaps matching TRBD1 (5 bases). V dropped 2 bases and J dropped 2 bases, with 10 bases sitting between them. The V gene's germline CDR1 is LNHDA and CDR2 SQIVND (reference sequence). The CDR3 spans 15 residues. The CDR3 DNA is TGTGCCAGTAGTATAAGCAGGGCCGCCTACAATGAGCAGTTCTTC. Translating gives CASSISRAAYNEQFF.

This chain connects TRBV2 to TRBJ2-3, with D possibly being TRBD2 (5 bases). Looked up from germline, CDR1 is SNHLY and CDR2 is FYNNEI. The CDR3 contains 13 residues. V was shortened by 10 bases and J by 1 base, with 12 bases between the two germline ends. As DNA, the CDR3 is TGTGCCAAAGAGGGCGGAGGCACAGATACGCAGTATTTT. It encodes CAKEGGGTDTQYF.

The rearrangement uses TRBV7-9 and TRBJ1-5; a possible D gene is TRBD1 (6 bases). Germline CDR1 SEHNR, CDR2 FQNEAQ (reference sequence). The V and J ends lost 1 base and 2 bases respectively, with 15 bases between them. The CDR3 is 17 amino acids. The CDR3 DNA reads TGTGCCAGCAGCTTAGACCGTGGACAGCCAGGCAATCAGCCCCAGCATTTT. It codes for CASSLDRGQPGNQPQHF.

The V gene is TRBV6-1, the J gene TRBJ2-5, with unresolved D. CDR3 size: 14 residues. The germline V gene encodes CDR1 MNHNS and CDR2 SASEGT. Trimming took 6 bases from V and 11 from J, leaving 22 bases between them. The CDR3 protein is CASSVSTTFDWQYF. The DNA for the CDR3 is TGTGCCAGCAGCGTCAGCACCACTTTCGACTGGCAGTACTTC.

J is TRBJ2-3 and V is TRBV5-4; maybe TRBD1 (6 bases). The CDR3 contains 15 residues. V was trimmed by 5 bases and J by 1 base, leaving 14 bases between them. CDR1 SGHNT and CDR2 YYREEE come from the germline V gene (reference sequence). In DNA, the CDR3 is TGTGCCAGCAGACAGGGCAAGATAGGCACAGATACGCAGTATTTT. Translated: CASRQGKIGTDTQYF.

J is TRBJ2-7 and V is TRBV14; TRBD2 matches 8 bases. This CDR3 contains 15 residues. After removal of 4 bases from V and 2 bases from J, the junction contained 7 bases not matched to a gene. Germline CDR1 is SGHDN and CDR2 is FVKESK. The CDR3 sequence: CASSREFGGAYEQYF. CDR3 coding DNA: TGTGCCAGCAGCCGGGAGTTCGGGGGGGCCTACGAGCAGTACTTC.

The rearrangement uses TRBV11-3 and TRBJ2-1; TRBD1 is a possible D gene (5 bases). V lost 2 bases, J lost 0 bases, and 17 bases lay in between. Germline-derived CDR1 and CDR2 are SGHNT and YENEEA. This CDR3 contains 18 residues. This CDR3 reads CASSLSGLGMNSYNEQFF. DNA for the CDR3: TGTGCCAGCAGCTTATCAGGGTTGGGGATGAACTCCTACAATGAGCAGTTCTTC.

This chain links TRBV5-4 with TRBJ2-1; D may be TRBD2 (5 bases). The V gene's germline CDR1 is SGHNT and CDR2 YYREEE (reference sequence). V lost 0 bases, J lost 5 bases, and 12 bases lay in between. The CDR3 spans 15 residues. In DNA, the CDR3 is TGTGCCAGCAGCTTGGTCCGGGGAACCAACAATGAGCAGTTCTTC. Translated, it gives CASSLVRGTNNEQFF.

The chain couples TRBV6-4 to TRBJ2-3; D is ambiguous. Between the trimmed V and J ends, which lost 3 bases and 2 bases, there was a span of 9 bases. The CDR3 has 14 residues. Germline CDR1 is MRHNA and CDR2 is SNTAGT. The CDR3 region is CASSEEQSTDTQYF. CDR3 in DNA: TGTGCCAGCAGTGAGGAACAGTCCACAGATACGCAGTATTTT.

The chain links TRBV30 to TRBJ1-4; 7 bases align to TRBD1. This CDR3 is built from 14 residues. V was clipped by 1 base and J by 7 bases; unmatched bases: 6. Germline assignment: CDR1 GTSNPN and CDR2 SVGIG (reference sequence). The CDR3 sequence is CAWSDTGEGEKLFF. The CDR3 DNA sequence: TGTGCCTGGAGTGATACAGGGGAAGGTGAAAAACTGTTTTTT.

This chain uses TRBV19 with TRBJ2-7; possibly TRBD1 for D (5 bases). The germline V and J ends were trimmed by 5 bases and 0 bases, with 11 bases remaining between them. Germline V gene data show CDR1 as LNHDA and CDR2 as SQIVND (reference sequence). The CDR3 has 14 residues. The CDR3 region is CASSPMDTSYEQYF. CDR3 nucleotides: TGTGCCAGTAGTCCCATGGACACCTCCTACGAGCAGTACTTC.